A single sample gave rise to the 6 T cell receptor beta chains below, sequenced in a study of blood T cell repertoires in COVID-19. Sequenced by immunoSEQ multiplex PCR; TCRdb stores in-frame clones only, minus some. The data hold nearly 80,000 clones, with 80% to 85% observed a single time. Specimen: peripheral blood. Receptor source: a woman aged 65 to 85 with acute or convalescent COVID-19.

The chain joins TRBV27 to TRBJ2-2; the D gene is possibly TRBD1 (6 bases). V was clipped by 7 bases and J by 1 base, with 10 bases between them. Per germline, CDR1 MNHEY and CDR2 SMNVEV (reference sequence). The CDR3 runs to 14 residues. The CDR3 reads CASTETGNTGELFF. The CDR3 bases are TGTGCCAGCACCGAGACAGGGAACACCGGGGAGCTGTTTTTT.

The chain employs TRBV5-4 and TRBJ2-7, with D possibly TRBD1 on 5 matching bases. The CDR3 sequence is 15 residues long. CDR1 is SGHNT and CDR2 is YYREEE in the germline V gene (reference sequence). The V end was cut by 5 bases, the J end by 1 base, with 16 bases between. CDR3 sequence (DNA): TGTGCCAGCAGGCTAGGCAGGGCAGGGTCCTACGAGCAGTACTTC. Translation: CASRLGRAGSYEQYF.

The gene calls are TRBV7-9 and TRBJ2-7; 7 bases are shared with TRBD1. The CDR3 consists of 13 residues. V gave up 5 bases and J gave up 1 base; unmatched junction bases: 2. From germline, CDR1 is SEHNR and CDR2 FQNEAQ (reference sequence). The DNA for the CDR3 is TGTGCCAGCAGCGACAGGGTATCCTACGAGCAGTACTTC. It is translated as CASSDRVSYEQYF.

The genes are TRBV19 and TRBJ2-3; tentative D call: TRBD2 (6 bases). This CDR3 comprises 16 residues. V lost 2 bases to trimming and J lost 0 bases, with 12 bases between them. CDR1 is LNHDA, CDR2 SQIVND, per germline (reference sequence). The CDR3 bases are TGTGCCAGTAGTATAATGGGCGGGGAAAGCACAGATACGCAGTATTTT. It is translated as CASSIMGGESTDTQYF.

V and J are TRBV7-9 and TRBJ1-4; 8 positions match TRBD1. V shed 4 bases and J 0 bases; nucleotides not matched to a gene: 7. CDR1 and CDR2 from the germline V gene are SEHNR and FQNEAQ (reference sequence). CDR3 length: 17 residues. The CDR3 is CASSSTGTGATNEKLFF. The DNA of the CDR3 is TGTGCCAGCAGCTCCACCGGGACAGGAGCAACTAATGAAAAACTGTTTTTT.

The chain links TRBV5-5 to TRBJ2-5; D is unclear. Deletions cut 0 bases from V and 4 bases from J, with 16 bases between. Germline V gene lookup returns CDR1 SGHKS and CDR2 YYEKEE (reference sequence). This CDR3 contains 16 residues. The DNA of the CDR3 is TGTGCCAGCAGCTTGGGGGCCATTACGGTGGGAGAGACCCAGTACTTC. Its translation is CASSLGAITVGETQYF.